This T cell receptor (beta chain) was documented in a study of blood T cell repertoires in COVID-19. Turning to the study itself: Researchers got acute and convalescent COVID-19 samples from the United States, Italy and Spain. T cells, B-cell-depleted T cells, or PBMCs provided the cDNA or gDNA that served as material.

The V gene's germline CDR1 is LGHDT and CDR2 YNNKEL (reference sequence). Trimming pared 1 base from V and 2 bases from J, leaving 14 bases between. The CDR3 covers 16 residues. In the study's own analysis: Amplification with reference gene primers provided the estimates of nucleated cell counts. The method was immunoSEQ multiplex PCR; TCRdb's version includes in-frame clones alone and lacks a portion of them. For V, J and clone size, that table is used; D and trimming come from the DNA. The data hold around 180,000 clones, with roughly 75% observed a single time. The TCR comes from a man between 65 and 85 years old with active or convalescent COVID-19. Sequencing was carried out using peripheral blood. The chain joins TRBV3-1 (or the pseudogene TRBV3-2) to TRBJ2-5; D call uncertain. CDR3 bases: TGTGCCAGCAGCCAAGGAAGCTCCGGAGAGCAAGAGACCCAGTACTTC. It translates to CASSQGSSGEQETQYF.